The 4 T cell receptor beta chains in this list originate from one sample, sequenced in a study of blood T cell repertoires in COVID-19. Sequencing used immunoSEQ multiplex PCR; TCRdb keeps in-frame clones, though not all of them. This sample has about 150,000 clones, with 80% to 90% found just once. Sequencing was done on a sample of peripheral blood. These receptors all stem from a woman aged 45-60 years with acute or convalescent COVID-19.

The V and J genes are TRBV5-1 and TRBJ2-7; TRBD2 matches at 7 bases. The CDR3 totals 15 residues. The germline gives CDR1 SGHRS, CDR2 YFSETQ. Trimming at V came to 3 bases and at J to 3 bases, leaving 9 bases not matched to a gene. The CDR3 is CASSWFGGTDYEQYF. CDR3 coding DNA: TGCGCCAGCAGCTGGTTCGGGGGGACCGACTACGAGCAGTACTTC.

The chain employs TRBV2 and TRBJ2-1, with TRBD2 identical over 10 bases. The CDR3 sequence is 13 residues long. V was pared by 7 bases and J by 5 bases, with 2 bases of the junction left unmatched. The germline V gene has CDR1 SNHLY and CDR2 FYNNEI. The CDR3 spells CASTLAGNNEQFF. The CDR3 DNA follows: TGTGCCAGCACACTAGCGGGGAACAATGAGCAGTTCTTC.

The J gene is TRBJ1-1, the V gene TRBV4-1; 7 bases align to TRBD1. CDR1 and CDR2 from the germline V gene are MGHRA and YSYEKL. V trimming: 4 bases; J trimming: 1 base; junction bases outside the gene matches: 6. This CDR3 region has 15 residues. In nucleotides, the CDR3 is TGCGCCAGCAGCCCCCGACAGGGCGGGAACACTGAAGCTTTCTTT. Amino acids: CASSPRQGGNTEAFF.

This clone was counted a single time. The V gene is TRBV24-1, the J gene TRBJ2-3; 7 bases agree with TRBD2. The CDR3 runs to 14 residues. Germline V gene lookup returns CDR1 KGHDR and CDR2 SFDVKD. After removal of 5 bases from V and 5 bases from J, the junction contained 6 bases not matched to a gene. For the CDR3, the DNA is TGTGCCACCAGTGGACGGGCGGGGGAAGATACGCAGTATTTT. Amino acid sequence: CATSGRAGEDTQYF.